This TCR beta chain stems from a study of OX40 agonist ivuxolimab in advanced cancers. Study information: Around 40% of patients had received prior checkpoint inhibitor therapy.

V was pared by 6 bases and J by 9 bases, with 16 bases of the junction left unmatched. CDR3 length: 18 residues. Germline loops: CDR1 LNHDA, CDR2 SQIVND (reference sequence). Sequencing was performed with immunoSEQ multiplex PCR; in TCRdb, only in-frame clones are kept and a portion is missing. The sample shows under 150,000 clones, 90% of them seen only once. Autoimmune disease history or systemic immunosuppression barred patients. Baseline, cycle 4 day 1, and cycle 7 day 1 were the blood sampling points. The source material was CD4+ or CD8+ T cells sorted from blood, sampled in a trial of the OX40 agonist ivuxolimab. This chain links TRBV19 with TRBJ2-1, with TRBD2 matching over 14 bases. This sequence was found in an adult with an advanced solid tumor such as melanoma, head and neck, liver or kidney cancer. CDR3 in DNA: TGTGCCAGTAGCGGGACTAGCGGGAGAGTAATGGAAGGTGCTGAGCAGTTCTTC. Its protein product is CASSGTSGRVMEGAEQFF.